The sequence of this T cell receptor beta chain was determined in a study of regulatory T cells in long-lasting Graves disease. The germline V gene encodes CDR1 DFQATT and CDR2 SNEGSKA (reference sequence). This CDR3 contains 14 residues. V was clipped by 6 bases and J by 4 bases; unmatched bases: 11. In its sample, this clonotype was seen many times. The sample's time point: newly diagnosed GD, antithyroid drugs for less than 3 months. The TCR library was made from RNA extracted from PBMCs. Researchers made TCR beta libraries by using iRepertoire HTBI primers and running Arm-PCR on CDR3 regions. In TCRdb, the multiplex PCR reads were re-called with MiXCR into one record per CDR3 protein. The data show hundreds of thousands of distinct CDR3 sequences, with about 15% seen just once and about 17% held by the top ten. The sample was also reused in another study, on T cells in Graves' hyperthyroidism and ophthalmopathy.

This TCR derives from a woman in her 30s with Graves disease. The chain couples TRBV20-1 to TRBJ1-2; 7 positions match TRBD1. The sample here was peripheral blood mononuclear cells (PBMCs), taken at new diagnosis, from a patient treated with antithyroid drugs. DNA of the CDR3: TGCAGTGCCCCGGATCCGGGACAGATCTATGGCTACACCTTC. Its protein product is CSAPDPGQIYGYTF.